The text below deals with one T cell receptor beta chain. Its cognate antigen is unknown. The sample comes from a study of vaccination and CD4 T cells after COVID-19. Treatment here: roughly ten-day PBMC culture with coronavirus spike peptide pools or control peptides (ViraFEST assay). Pre-COVID-19 pandemic sampling (2011-2018) yielded the unexposed donor's CD4+ T cells. ViraFEST stimulated the growth of antigen-specific T cells using peptide pools and subsequently profiled their TCRs by sequencing. Sequenced with the Oncomine TCR Beta short-read assay was DNA taken from cultured CD4+ T cells. Genomic DNA was extracted from cultured CD4+ T cells. MiXCR was run by TCRdb on the PCR reads, yielding one entry per CDR3 protein. The sample includes 9,900 or so distinct CDR3 sequences, around 42% seen only once; the top ten take under 15%. With 6 bases clipped from V and 0 bases from J, the junction kept 10 bases outside the gene matches. CDR1 and CDR2 from the germline V gene are MNHNS and SASEGT. This CDR3 has 16 residues.

Source material: CD4+ T cells from blood, cultured in vitro. The TCR comes from a human donor in good health. The chain combines TRBV6-1 with TRBJ1-1; 7 bases agree with TRBD1. This CDR3 reads CASSELGGEMNTEAFF. Written as DNA, the CDR3 is TGTGCCAGCAGCGAATTAGGGGGCGAAATGAACACTGAAGCTTTCTTT.